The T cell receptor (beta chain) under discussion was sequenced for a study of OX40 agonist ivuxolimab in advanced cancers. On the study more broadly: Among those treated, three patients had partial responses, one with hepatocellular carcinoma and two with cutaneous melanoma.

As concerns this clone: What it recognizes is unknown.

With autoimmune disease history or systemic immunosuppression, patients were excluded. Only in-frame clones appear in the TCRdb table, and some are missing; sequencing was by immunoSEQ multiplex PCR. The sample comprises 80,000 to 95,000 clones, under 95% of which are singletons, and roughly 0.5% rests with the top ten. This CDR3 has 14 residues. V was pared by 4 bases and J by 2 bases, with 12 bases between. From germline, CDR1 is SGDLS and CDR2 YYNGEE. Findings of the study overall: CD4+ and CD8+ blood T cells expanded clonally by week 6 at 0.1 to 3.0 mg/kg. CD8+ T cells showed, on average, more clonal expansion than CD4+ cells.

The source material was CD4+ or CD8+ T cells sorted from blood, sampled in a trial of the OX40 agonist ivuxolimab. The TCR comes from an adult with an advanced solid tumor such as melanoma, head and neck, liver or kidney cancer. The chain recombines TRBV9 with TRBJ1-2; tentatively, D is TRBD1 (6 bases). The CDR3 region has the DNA TGTGCCAGCAGCACCCAAGGGGGGAACTATGGCTACACCTTC. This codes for CASSTQGGNYGYTF.